This T cell receptor (beta chain) was captured by sequencing in a study of CD8+ T cells in alopecia areata. V shed 0 bases and J 4 bases; nucleotides not matched to a gene: 4. Germline V lookup: CDR1 GTSNPN, CDR2 SVGIG (reference sequence). The CDR3 sequence is 14 residues long. The sequencing template was cDNA reverse transcribed from extracted RNA. Clones were sequenced by immunoSEQ multiplex PCR, and TCRdb holds only the in-frame ones, with some missing. The sample contains 140,000 to 150,000 clones, 45% to 60% of which appear only once. The sequenced material came from CD4+ T cells sorted from blood. The chain combines TRBV30 with TRBJ1-2; 8 nucleotides agree with TRBD1. The TCR sequence derives from a human donor with alopecia areata. The CDR3 coding sequence is TGTGCCTGGAGTGTCCGACAGGGGACCTATGGCTACACCTTC. It is translated as CAWSVRQGTYGYTF. Complete variable domain (other parts from reference TRBV30 and TRBJ1-2): SQTIHQWPATLVQPVGSPLSLECTVEGTSNPNLYWYRQAAGRGLQLLFYSVGIGQISSEVPQNLSASRPQDRQFILSSKKLLLSDSGFYLCAWSVRQGTYGYTFGSGTRLTVV.